The 5 T cell receptor beta chains below come from one sample, sequenced in a study of blood T cell repertoires in COVID-19. Sequencing used immunoSEQ multiplex PCR; TCRdb keeps in-frame clones, though not all of them. The table shows about 210,000 clones, with about 83% occurring only once. Material: peripheral blood. Receptors were obtained from a middle-aged woman with active or convalescent COVID-19.

This rearrangement joins TRBV25-1 to TRBJ2-7, with TRBD1 identical over 8 bases. This CDR3 has 15 amino acids. Germline V CDR1 and CDR2: MGHDK, SYGVNS. Germline trimming cut 4 bases from V and 0 bases from J; bases unmatched to any gene: 5. The CDR3 is CASSGTTGASYEQYF. For the CDR3, the DNA is TGTGCCAGCAGTGGGACGACAGGGGCCTCCTACGAGCAGTACTTC.

V is TRBV6-2 or TRBV6-3 and J is TRBJ1-1, with D unclear. V was clipped by 2 bases and J by 4 bases, with 17 bases between them. Germline CDR1 is MNHEY and CDR2 is SVGEGT. There are 16 residues in the CDR3. DNA of the CDR3: TGTGCCAGCAGTTACAACCCTCGGGAGGGTCTCACTGAAGCTTTCTTT. The encoded protein is CASSYNPREGLTEAFF.

The V gene is TRBV9, the J gene TRBJ1-1; 8 nucleotides line up with TRBD1. The CDR3 runs 15 residues. V dropped 2 bases and J dropped 0; count of bases not matched to a gene: 3. Germline V CDR1 and CDR2: SGDLS, YYNGEE. The CDR3 DNA reads TGTGCCAGCAGCGTCCGGGACAGGATGAACACTGAAGCTTTCTTT. This codes for CASSVRDRMNTEAFF. Supplemented by reference TRBV9 and TRBJ1-1, the full variable domain reads DSGVTQTPKHLITATGQRVTLRCSPRSGDLSVYWYQQSLDQGLQFLIQYYNGEERAKGNILERFSAQQFPDLHSELNLSSLELGDSALYFCASSVRDRMNTEAFFGQGTRLTVV.

This chain links TRBV7-2 with TRBJ2-5; 12 bases line up with TRBD2. Germline CDR1 and CDR2: SGHTA and FQGNSA. The CDR3 is 17 residues long. The trim removed 2 bases at V and 5 bases at J, leaving 9 bases unmatched. The chain's CDR3 is CASSLLAGGMLGETQYF. The CDR3 DNA is TGTGCCAGCAGCTTACTAGCGGGAGGGATGTTGGGCGAGACCCAGTACTTC.

The chain recombines TRBV7-8 with TRBJ2-7, with 10 bases identical to TRBD1. Germline-derived CDR1 and CDR2 are SGHVS and FQNEAQ. After removal of 0 bases from V and 5 bases from J, the junction contained 4 bases not matched to a gene. The CDR3 has 15 amino acids. CDR3 DNA sequence: TGTGCCAGCAGCTTAGCCCGGACAGGGGGAAACGAGCAGTACTTC. This sequence encodes CASSLARTGGNEQYF.